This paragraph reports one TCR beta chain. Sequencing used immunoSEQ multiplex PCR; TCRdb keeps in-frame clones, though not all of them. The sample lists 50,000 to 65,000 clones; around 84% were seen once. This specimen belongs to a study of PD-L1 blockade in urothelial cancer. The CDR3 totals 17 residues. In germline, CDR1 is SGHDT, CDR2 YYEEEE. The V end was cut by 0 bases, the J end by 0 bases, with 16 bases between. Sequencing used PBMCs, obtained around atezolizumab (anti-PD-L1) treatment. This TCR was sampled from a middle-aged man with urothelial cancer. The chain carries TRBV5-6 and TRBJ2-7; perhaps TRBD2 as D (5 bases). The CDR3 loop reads CASSLDSSGLLSYEQYF. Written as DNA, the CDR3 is TGTGCCAGCAGCTTGGATTCAAGCGGACTTCTCTCCTACGAGCAGTACTTC.